The source of this TCR beta chain is a study of T cells after yellow fever vaccination. This CDR3 has 17 amino acids. Germline V gives CDR1 MNHNS, CDR2 SASEGT. V shed 1 base, J shed 4 bases, and the junction held 5 bases outside the gene matches. MiXCR, run by TCRdb on the 5' RACE reads, gives a single entry per CDR3 protein. Of 300,000 or so distinct CDR3 sequences in the sample, around 13% were seen once. This clonotype was counted between two and nine times. Sample: CD4+ T cells sorted from PBMCs, taken 45 days after the yellow fever booster vaccination. This clonotype originated in a young man who received the YFV17D yellow fever vaccine. The V call is TRBV6-1, the J call TRBJ2-1; TRBD2 matches 12 bases. DNA of the CDR3: TGTGCCAGCAGTGAAGAACTAGCGGGAGGCCTATACAATGAGCAGTTCTTC. Translating gives CASSEELAGGLYNEQFF.